Listed here is a single T cell receptor (beta chain). This clonotype was counted only a few times. It has no known antigen specificity. Base-call qualities are not available, and no considerably larger clone is one nucleotide away. The sample belongs to a study of CD8 T cells in ankylosing spondylitis (dated 2017 in TCRdb). Notes on the research overall: The study profiled T cell receptor beta repertoires in healthy donors and ankylosing spondylitis patients to find disease-linked TCR variants. The whole study cohort included 85 to 120 healthy donors and about two dozen ankylosing spondylitis patients. Peripheral blood samples were taken, and synovial fluid was additionally collected from ankylosing spondylitis patients. Overall study outcomes, separate from this receptor: A CD8+ phenotype was shown by the disease-linked clones, which were found at relatively low frequencies in peripheral blood. According to the report, matched synovial fluid samples from ankylosing spondylitis patients were significantly enriched for the disease-linked clones. A TCR beta motif made up of eight or nine highly homologous amino acid variants appeared to be characteristic of blood from ankylosing spondylitis patients. Some motif variants had previously been reported in the synovial fluid and blood of reactive arthritis patients, which suggests shared mechanisms of disease initiation.

V gives up 7 bases and J gives up 6 bases, and the segment between their germline ends measures 18 bases. Based on the germline V gene, the CDR1 and CDR2 sequences are SGHTA and FQGNSA. Reading from cysteine to phenylalanine, the CDR3 counts 14 amino acids. The CDR3 DNA has 42 bases and is translated from base 1. The instrument given in TCRdb is Illumina HiSeq 2500. TCR beta libraries were prepared by quantitative 5'-RACE with molecular barcodes. The authors' analysis ran thus. To identify disease-linked TCR variants, a new computational method was used, one built on a probabilistic model of VDJ rearrangement. The raw public data were reprocessed by TCRdb itself: fastp quality trimming at Q25, MiXCR clonotype calling, in-frame beta chains only. Rows are unified per CDR3 protein, each entry keeping the most common DNA and genes. TCRdb, not the authors, supplied the V and J calls. The sample table shows a few hundred thousand distinct CDR3 sequences, and 8% are seen once. Roughly 14% of the sample belongs to the ten largest clones.

The chain is encoded by TRBV7-2 joined to TRBJ1-1; TRBD1 is perhaps the D gene, given 6 matching bases. This clonotype was sampled from a male donor with ankylosing spondylitis. The sample taken for sequencing was blood, either unsorted or a sorted T cell fraction (not recorded which). The bases read TGTGCCAGCACCGGGGAAGTACAGGGCTCTGAAGCTTTCTTT. This encodes CASTGEVQGSEAFF.